These T cell receptor beta chains were read from a single sample in a study of blood T cell repertoires in COVID-19. Generated by immunoSEQ multiplex PCR, the TCRdb table keeps only in-frame clones and is missing some. The table lists 60,000 to 75,000 clones, around 87% of them singletons. The sequenced sample was peripheral blood. The receptors shown here come from a man aged 45 to 65 with active COVID-19. Each CDR3 is given with its conserved first and last residue. Each record gives: D gene, J gene, V gene, clone size, CDR3 protein, CDR3 DNA. D genes are given only for firm matches. Rows may omit the clone size; those that give it use once, few, many or a size class.

d_gene: NA; j_gene: TRBJ2-7; v_gene: TRBV24-1; abundance: NA; CDR3aa: CATSDEGRRQYF; CDR3nt: TGTGCCACCAGTGATGAGGGCCGGCGGCAGTACTTC
d_gene: NA; j_gene: TRBJ1-3; v_gene: TRBV18; abundance: NA; CDR3aa: CASSPGMRAGNTIYF; CDR3nt: TGTGCCAGCTCACCCGGTATGCGGGCTGGAAACACCATATATTTT
d_gene: NA; j_gene: TRBJ1-1; v_gene: TRBV6-1; abundance: once; CDR3aa: CASSEPGEGAAFF; CDR3nt: TGTGCCAGCAGTGAACCCGGGGAGGGTGCAGCTTTCTTT
d_gene: NA; j_gene: TRBJ1-3; v_gene: TRBV7-2; abundance: NA; CDR3aa: CASRATYSGNTIYF; CDR3nt: TGTGCCAGCAGGGCCACATACTCTGGAAACACCATATATTTT
d_gene: TRBD1; j_gene: TRBJ1-2; v_gene: TRBV19; abundance: NA; CDR3aa: CASRGTGDNYGYTF; CDR3nt: TGTGCCAGTAGGGGGACAGGGGATAACTATGGCTACACCTTC
d_gene: TRBD2; j_gene: TRBJ2-1; v_gene: TRBV6-1; abundance: NA; CDR3aa: CASSESELAGTIYNEQFF; CDR3nt: TGTGCCAGCAGTGAATCAGAACTAGCGGGAACAATCTACAATGAGCAGTTCTTC
d_gene: TRBD1; j_gene: TRBJ2-7; v_gene: TRBV5-1; abundance: NA; CDR3aa: CASSLTWDSSYEQYF; CDR3nt: TGCGCCAGCAGCCTCACCTGGGACAGCTCCTACGAGCAGTACTTC
d_gene: NA; j_gene: TRBJ1-2; v_gene: TRBV11-2; abundance: once; CDR3aa: CASSHRGAWGREGYTF; CDR3nt: TGTGCCAGCAGCCACCGAGGGGCTTGGGGCCGGGAGGGCTACACCTTC
d_gene: NA; j_gene: TRBJ2-7; v_gene: TRBV3-1/TRBV3-2; abundance: NA; CDR3aa: CASSLPGVPSYEQYF; CDR3nt: TGTGCCAGCAGCCTACCTGGAGTCCCCTCCTACGAGCAGTACTTC
d_gene: NA; j_gene: TRBJ2-3; v_gene: TRBV5-1; abundance: NA; CDR3aa: CASSLSGLRTDTQYF; CDR3nt: TGCGCCAGCAGCTTATCAGGCCTTCGGACAGATACGCAGTATTTT
d_gene: NA; j_gene: TRBJ2-6; v_gene: TRBV13; abundance: NA; CDR3aa: CASSMGHFSGANVLTF; CDR3nt: TGTGCCAGCAGCATGGGACATTTCTCTGGGGCCAACGTCCTGACTTTC
d_gene: NA; j_gene: TRBJ1-1; v_gene: TRBV7-9; abundance: NA; CDR3aa: CASSRDFGGAFF; CDR3nt: TGTGCCAGCAGCCGGGACTTTGGGGGAGCTTTCTTT
d_gene: TRBD2; j_gene: TRBJ2-7; v_gene: TRBV5-4; abundance: NA; CDR3aa: CASSFKGAGVYEQYF; CDR3nt: TGTGCCAGCAGCTTTAAGGGAGCGGGAGTCTACGAGCAGTACTTC
d_gene: NA; j_gene: TRBJ2-7; v_gene: TRBV5-4; abundance: NA; CDR3aa: CASSLTGNYEQYF; CDR3nt: TGTGCCAGCAGCCTGACGGGAAACTACGAGCAGTACTTC
d_gene: TRBD2; j_gene: TRBJ2-1; v_gene: TRBV5-1; abundance: NA; CDR3aa: CASSLGLAGNSYNEQFF; CDR3nt: TGCGCCAGCAGCTTAGGGCTAGCGGGGAACTCCTACAATGAGCAGTTCTTC
d_gene: NA; j_gene: TRBJ1-4; v_gene: TRBV9; abundance: once; CDR3aa: CASSPQPSVGHRNEKLFF; CDR3nt: TGTGCCAGCAGCCCACAGCCCTCCGTGGGACACAGAAATGAAAAACTGTTTTTT
d_gene: NA; j_gene: TRBJ2-2; v_gene: TRBV5-1; abundance: NA; CDR3aa: CASSLTIKNTGELFF; CDR3nt: TGCGCCAGCAGCTTAACTATAAAGAACACCGGGGAGCTGTTTTTT
d_gene: TRBD1; j_gene: TRBJ2-2; v_gene: TRBV4-3; abundance: NA; CDR3aa: CASSLGGINTGELFF; CDR3nt: TGCGCCAGCAGTCTAGGGGGCATCAACACCGGGGAGCTGTTTTTT
d_gene: TRBD1; j_gene: TRBJ1-5; v_gene: TRBV7-9; abundance: NA; CDR3aa: CASSPRTGQPQHF; CDR3nt: TGTGCCAGCAGCCCGCGGACAGGGCAGCCCCAGCATTTT
d_gene: NA; j_gene: TRBJ1-6; v_gene: TRBV12-3/TRBV12-4; abundance: NA; CDR3aa: CATSGNAATLHF; CDR3nt: TGTGCCACTAGTGGCAACGCCGCTACCCTCCACTTT
d_gene: NA; j_gene: TRBJ1-2; v_gene: TRBV19; abundance: NA; CDR3aa: CASVDNRVPYGYTF; CDR3nt: TGTGCCAGCGTGGACAACAGGGTTCCGTATGGCTACACCTTC
d_gene: NA; j_gene: TRBJ1-5; v_gene: TRBV30; abundance: once; CDR3aa: CAWSVRGNQPQHF; CDR3nt: TGTGCCTGGAGTGTACGCGGGAATCAGCCCCAGCATTTT
d_gene: NA; j_gene: TRBJ2-1; v_gene: TRBV19; abundance: NA; CDR3aa: CASSISQNSYNEQFF; CDR3nt: TGTGCCAGTAGTATAAGTCAGAACTCCTACAATGAGCAGTTCTTC
d_gene: TRBD2; j_gene: TRBJ2-3; v_gene: TRBV15; abundance: NA; CDR3aa: CATSRTSGRGDTQYF; CDR3nt: TGTGCCACCTCCCGGACTAGCGGGAGGGGAGATACGCAGTATTTT
d_gene: TRBD2; j_gene: TRBJ2-1; v_gene: TRBV7-9; abundance: once; CDR3aa: CASSLGTSGSSYNEQFF; CDR3nt: TGTGCCAGCAGCTTAGGTACTAGCGGGAGCTCCTACAATGAGCAGTTCTTC
d_gene: NA; j_gene: TRBJ2-2; v_gene: TRBV30; abundance: NA; CDR3aa: CAWSKRTNTGELFF; CDR3nt: TGTGCCTGGAGCAAGCGGACGAACACCGGGGAGCTGTTTTTT
d_gene: NA; j_gene: TRBJ1-5; v_gene: TRBV29-1; abundance: NA; CDR3aa: CSVVMGGDQPQHF; CDR3nt: TGCAGCGTTGTAATGGGAGGGGATCAGCCCCAGCATTTT
d_gene: TRBD2; j_gene: TRBJ2-4; v_gene: TRBV24-1; abundance: NA; CDR3aa: CATSDSGLAGVNIQYF; CDR3nt: TGTGCCACCAGTGATTCTGGACTAGCGGGAGTAAACATTCAGTACTTC
d_gene: NA; j_gene: TRBJ1-4; v_gene: TRBV2; abundance: NA; CDR3aa: CASSELSLSANEKLFF; CDR3nt: TGTGCCAGCAGTGAACTATCTTTATCGGCTAATGAAAAACTGTTTTTT
d_gene: NA; j_gene: TRBJ1-1; v_gene: TRBV28; abundance: NA; CDR3aa: CAGKSDGMNTEAFF; CDR3nt: TGTGCCGGTAAATCGGACGGGATGAACACTGAAGCTTTCTTT
d_gene: NA; j_gene: TRBJ2-2; v_gene: TRBV24-1; abundance: NA; CDR3aa: CATSDDTMGRNTGELFF; CDR3nt: TGTGCCACCAGTGACGACACTATGGGGAGGAACACCGGGGAGCTGTTTTTT
d_gene: TRBD2; j_gene: TRBJ2-1; v_gene: TRBV4-2; abundance: NA; CDR3aa: CASSQDEVAGDSEQFF; CDR3nt: TGTGCCAGCAGCCAAGATGAGGTAGCGGGAGATAGTGAGCAGTTCTTC
d_gene: NA; j_gene: TRBJ2-1; v_gene: TRBV7-2; abundance: NA; CDR3aa: CASSSSGAWNEQFF; CDR3nt: TGTGCCAGCAGCTCAAGTGGAGCGTGGAATGAGCAGTTCTTC
d_gene: NA; j_gene: TRBJ2-7; v_gene: TRBV5-6; abundance: NA; CDR3aa: CASSLGLAGFYEQYF; CDR3nt: TGTGCCAGCAGCTTGGGGTTGGCAGGGTTTTACGAGCAGTACTTC
d_gene: NA; j_gene: TRBJ1-1; v_gene: TRBV4-2; abundance: NA; CDR3aa: CASSQDRTVFLEAFF; CDR3nt: TGTGCCAGCAGCCAAGATAGGACAGTCTTCCTTGAAGCTTTCTTT
d_gene: NA; j_gene: TRBJ1-1; v_gene: TRBV9; abundance: once; CDR3aa: CASSVQGRTEAFF; CDR3nt: TGTGCCAGCAGCGTGCAGGGGCGGACTGAAGCTTTCTTT
d_gene: NA; j_gene: TRBJ1-2; v_gene: TRBV28; abundance: NA; CDR3aa: CASSSTYREWNGYTF; CDR3nt: TGTGCCAGCAGTTCAACCTACAGGGAATGGAATGGCTACACCTTC